These T cell receptor beta chains were read from a single sample in a study of T-cell reconstitution after alpha-beta-depleted transplantation in children. TCRdb reprocessed the PCR reads with MiXCR, giving one entry per CDR3 protein. The sample holds around 580,000 distinct CDR3 sequences, 20% to 25% seen once. The sample in question was PBMCs, mostly from graft donor cells, obtained 360 days after TCRalphabeta/CD19-depleted stem cell transplant. The source of these receptors is a boy under two years old who had a stem cell transplant for acute myeloid leukemia, so the T cells may come from the graft donor. Each CDR3 is given with its conserved first and last residue. The order of the fields is clone size, J gene, D gene, V gene, CDR3 DNA, CDR3 protein. A D gene is named only where the DNA matches it firmly. Part of the rows lack a size; the others show once, few, many or a class for expanded clones.

clone size: NA
J gene: TRBJ1-5
D gene: NA
V gene: TRBV4-3
CDR3 DNA: TGCGCCAGCAGCCAAGATCACGCCCTTAAGACAGGACGCAATCAGCCCCAGCATTTT
CDR3 protein: CASSQDHALKTGRNQPQHF

clone size: many
J gene: TRBJ1-1
D gene: NA
V gene: TRBV29-1
CDR3 DNA: TGCAGCGTTGAGTATGCAGAGAACACTGAAGCTTTCTTT
CDR3 protein: CSVEYAENTEAFF

clone size: NA
J gene: TRBJ2-1
D gene: NA
V gene: TRBV6-1
CDR3 DNA: TGTGCCACAAAAACGGGAGTCGGATACAATGAGCAGTTCTTC
CDR3 protein: CATKTGVGYNEQFF

clone size: NA
J gene: TRBJ2-7
D gene: NA
V gene: TRBV24-1
CDR3 DNA: TGTGCCACCAGTGATTCGTGGGGTTACGAGCAGTACTTC
CDR3 protein: CATSDSWGYEQYF

clone size: few
J gene: TRBJ2-5
D gene: TRBD2
V gene: TRBV29-1
CDR3 DNA: TGCAGCGTTGAAGGACTAGCGGGGTTGGCGGAGACCCAGTACTTC
CDR3 protein: CSVEGLAGLAETQYF

clone size: NA
J gene: TRBJ1-1
D gene: NA
V gene: TRBV6-1
CDR3 DNA: TGTGCCAGCAGTGTCGACCGATTCAACACTGAAGCTTTCTTT
CDR3 protein: CASSVDRFNTEAFF

clone size: few
J gene: TRBJ1-1
D gene: NA
V gene: TRBV10-2
CDR3 DNA: TGCGCCAGCAGTATGGACGGAAGGCAAGAAGCTTTCTTT
CDR3 protein: CASSMDGRQEAFF

clone size: NA
J gene: TRBJ1-1
D gene: NA
V gene: TRBV7-6
CDR3 DNA: TGTGCCAGCAGCTTAGCAGGGCCAGACACTGAAGCTTTCTTT
CDR3 protein: CASSLAGPDTEAFF

clone size: few
J gene: TRBJ2-1
D gene: TRBD2
V gene: TRBV28
CDR3 DNA: TGTGCCAGCAGCCCTCCGGGACTAGCGGGGGGGCAGTTCTTC
CDR3 protein: CASSPPGLAGGQFF

clone size: many
J gene: TRBJ2-1
D gene: TRBD2
V gene: TRBV27
CDR3 DNA: TGTGCCAGCAGCCCACCGGGACTACCCTACAATGAGCAGTTCTTC
CDR3 protein: CASSPPGLPYNEQFF

clone size: once
J gene: TRBJ2-7
D gene: NA
V gene: TRBV11-2
CDR3 DNA: TGTGCCAGCAGTCGTCATGACGACGAGCAGTACTTC
CDR3 protein: CASSRHDDEQYF

clone size: few
J gene: TRBJ2-3
D gene: TRBD2
V gene: TRBV4-3
CDR3 DNA: TGCGCCAGCAGCCAAGATTTGCGGGGGGCCGATACGCAGTATTTT
CDR3 protein: CASSQDLRGADTQYF

clone size: NA
J gene: TRBJ2-1
D gene: NA
V gene: TRBV20-1
CDR3 DNA: TGCAGTGCAGGGATGGGGAGTAATGAGCAGTTCTTC
CDR3 protein: CSAGMGSNEQFF

clone size: few
J gene: TRBJ2-1
D gene: TRBD2
V gene: TRBV20-1
CDR3 DNA: TGCAGTGCTACCCCTAGCGGGGGGGCCAATGAGCAGTCCTTC
CDR3 protein: CSATPSGGANEQSF

clone size: NA
J gene: TRBJ2-1
D gene: NA
V gene: TRBV7-8
CDR3 DNA: TGTGCCAGCAGCGCGGCCTCCTACAATGAGCAGTTCTTC
CDR3 protein: CASSAASYNEQFF

clone size: once
J gene: TRBJ2-5
D gene: NA
V gene: TRBV18
CDR3 DNA: TGTGCCAGCTCACCATGGCAGGGCGGGGAAGAGACCCAGTACTTC
CDR3 protein: CASSPWQGGEETQYF

clone size: NA
J gene: TRBJ2-7
D gene: NA
V gene: TRBV20-1
CDR3 DNA: TGCAGTGCTAGCCCTACCCATCCCTACGAGCAGTACTTC
CDR3 protein: CSASPTHPYEQYF

clone size: few
J gene: TRBJ1-1
D gene: NA
V gene: TRBV10-3
CDR3 DNA: TGTGCCATCAGTGAGTGGCAGGGGAACACTGAAGCTTTCTTT
CDR3 protein: CAISEWQGNTEAFF

clone size: NA
J gene: TRBJ2-6
D gene: TRBD1
V gene: TRBV19
CDR3 DNA: TGTGCCAGTAGCGTTCCTCGGACAGGTACTCTCTCTGGGGCCAACGTCCTGACTTTC
CDR3 protein: CASSVPRTGTLSGANVLTF

clone size: NA
J gene: TRBJ2-5
D gene: TRBD1
V gene: TRBV28
CDR3 DNA: TGTGCCAGCACCGGCTTTGGACAGGGGCGGGAGACCCAGTACTTC
CDR3 protein: CASTGFGQGRETQYF

clone size: many
J gene: TRBJ2-1
D gene: NA
V gene: TRBV19
CDR3 DNA: TGTGCCAGTACCCGGGGGACCCCTTACAATGAGCAGTTCTTC
CDR3 protein: CASTRGTPYNEQFF

clone size: NA
J gene: TRBJ1-1
D gene: NA
V gene: TRBV15
CDR3 DNA: TGTGCCACCAGCAGAGATCGGACGCCTGAAGCTTTCTTT
CDR3 protein: CATSRDRTPEAFF

clone size: many
J gene: TRBJ1-1
D gene: NA
V gene: TRBV29-1
CDR3 DNA: TGCAGCGTTGAATCCGGGACGGAGAACACTGAAGCTTTCTTT
CDR3 protein: CSVESGTENTEAFF

clone size: few
J gene: TRBJ2-7
D gene: TRBD1
V gene: TRBV27
CDR3 DNA: TGTGCCAGCCACCCGGGACAGGGTGCCGAGCAGTACTTC
CDR3 protein: CASHPGQGAEQYF

clone size: NA
J gene: TRBJ2-3
D gene: NA
V gene: TRBV4-1
CDR3 DNA: TGCGCCAGCAGCCAGCATGGGCTTAGCACAGATACGCAGTATTTT
CDR3 protein: CASSQHGLSTDTQYF

clone size: NA
J gene: TRBJ1-1
D gene: TRBD1
V gene: TRBV29-1
CDR3 DNA: TGCAGCGTTGAATGGTCAGGGGGTGGCGACACTGAAGCTTTCTTT
CDR3 protein: CSVEWSGGGDTEAFF

clone size: many
J gene: TRBJ2-2
D gene: NA
V gene: TRBV7-7
CDR3 DNA: TGTGCCAGCAGCCCCGGACAGCCTCCGGGCACCGGGGAGCTGTTTTTT
CDR3 protein: CASSPGQPPGTGELFF

clone size: many
J gene: TRBJ2-3
D gene: NA
V gene: TRBV29-1
CDR3 DNA: TGCAGCGTCCCCAGGGAGGATACGCAGTATTTT
CDR3 protein: CSVPREDTQYF

clone size: many
J gene: TRBJ2-7
D gene: TRBD1
V gene: TRBV20-1
CDR3 DNA: TGCAGAAGACAGGGCGAGCAGTACTTC
CDR3 protein: CRRQGEQYF

clone size: NA
J gene: TRBJ1-2
D gene: NA
V gene: TRBV15
CDR3 DNA: TGTGCCACCAGCAGAGACAGGGCTTATGGCTACACCTTC
CDR3 protein: CATSRDRAYGYTF

clone size: NA
J gene: TRBJ1-1
D gene: NA
V gene: TRBV2
CDR3 DNA: TGTGCCAGCAGTATTCTCGGCCACCACAAAGCTTTCTTT
CDR3 protein: CASSILGHHKAFF

clone size: many
J gene: TRBJ2-5
D gene: NA
V gene: TRBV5-1
CDR3 DNA: TGCGCCAGCAGCTTGTGGGGGCCGACGGAGACCCAGTACTTC
CDR3 protein: CASSLWGPTETQYF

clone size: NA
J gene: TRBJ2-1
D gene: NA
V gene: TRBV12-2
CDR3 DNA: TGTGCAAGTCGCTTAGCATATACTAGCGGGGATAATGAGCAGTTCTTC
CDR3 protein: CASRLAYTSGDNEQFF

clone size: many
J gene: TRBJ2-3
D gene: TRBD1
V gene: TRBV28
CDR3 DNA: TGTGCCATCAGCAAAGCCCGGGACAGCACCTTCACAGATACGCAGTATTTT
CDR3 protein: CAISKARDSTFTDTQYF

clone size: many
J gene: TRBJ2-1
D gene: TRBD2
V gene: TRBV29-1
CDR3 DNA: TGCAGCGTCCCGCACCCTCTAGCGGGGGGTTACAATGAGCAGTTCTTC
CDR3 protein: CSVPHPLAGGYNEQFF

clone size: NA
J gene: TRBJ2-3
D gene: NA
V gene: TRBV20-1
CDR3 DNA: TGCAGTGCTAATCTCGCGGAGAGAAATACAGATACGCAGTATTTT
CDR3 protein: CSANLAERNTDTQYF

clone size: NA
J gene: TRBJ1-1
D gene: NA
V gene: TRBV20-1
CDR3 DNA: TGCAGTGCTGATGGACAGCCAAGTGAAGCTTTCTTT
CDR3 protein: CSADGQPSEAFF

clone size: NA
J gene: TRBJ1-5
D gene: NA
V gene: TRBV29-1
CDR3 DNA: TGCAGCGTAAGGATCGGACCGTCTAGCAATCAGCCCCAGCATTTT
CDR3 protein: CSVRIGPSSNQPQHF

clone size: many
J gene: TRBJ2-7
D gene: TRBD2
V gene: TRBV15
CDR3 DNA: TGTGCCACCAGCCAACGGACTAGCGGGGTCTACGAGCAGTACTTC
CDR3 protein: CATSQRTSGVYEQYF

clone size: NA
J gene: TRBJ2-7
D gene: NA
V gene: TRBV11-2
CDR3 DNA: TGTGCCAGCAGCTTATTTCGGGGGGACAACTACGAGCAGTACTTC
CDR3 protein: CASSLFRGDNYEQYF

clone size: NA
J gene: TRBJ2-5
D gene: TRBD1
V gene: TRBV10-3
CDR3 DNA: TGTGCCATCAGTGAGGACAGGGGCCAGGAGACCCAGTACTTC
CDR3 protein: CAISEDRGQETQYF

clone size: NA
J gene: TRBJ1-1
D gene: NA
V gene: TRBV29-1
CDR3 DNA: TGCAGCGTCGACAGCGGACCCCTCACTGAAGCTTTCTTT
CDR3 protein: CSVDSGPLTEAFF